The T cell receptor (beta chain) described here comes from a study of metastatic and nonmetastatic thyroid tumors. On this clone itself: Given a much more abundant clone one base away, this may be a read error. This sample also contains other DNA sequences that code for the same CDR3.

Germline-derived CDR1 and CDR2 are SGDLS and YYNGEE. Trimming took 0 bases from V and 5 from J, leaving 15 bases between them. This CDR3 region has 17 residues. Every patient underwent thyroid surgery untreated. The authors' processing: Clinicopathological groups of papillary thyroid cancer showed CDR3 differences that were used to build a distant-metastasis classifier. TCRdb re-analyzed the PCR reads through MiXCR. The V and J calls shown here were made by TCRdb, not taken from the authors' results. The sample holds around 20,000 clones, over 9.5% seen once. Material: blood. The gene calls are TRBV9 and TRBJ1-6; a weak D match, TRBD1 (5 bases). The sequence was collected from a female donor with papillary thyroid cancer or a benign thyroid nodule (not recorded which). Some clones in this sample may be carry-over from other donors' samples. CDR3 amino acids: CASSVGGLLEDNSPLHF. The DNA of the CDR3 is TGTGCCAGCAGCGTAGGGGGCCTCCTTGAGGATAATTCACCCCTCCACTTT.